This T cell receptor (beta chain) derives from a study of T cell responses to AZD1222 COVID-19 vaccine. Background on the study: Both about-4-week and about-12-week second-dose recipients were combined. Overall study results and limits: Most donors were white British, females outnumbered males, and clonal diversity was possibly underestimated.

CDR1 is SQVTM, CDR2 ANQGSEA, per germline. The junction had 7 bases not matched to a gene; V was cut back by 6 bases and J by 6 bases. This CDR3 is 13 amino acids long. Concerning this clone: The antigen is undetermined.

Using immunoSEQ multiplex PCR, the repertoire was profiled, and TCRdb retains in-frame clones only, with some absent. Of approximately 140,000 clones in the sample, roughly 94% are singletons; the top ten hold roughly 1.2%. The chain has TRBV29-1 and TRBJ2-2, with TRBD1 identical over 7 bases. The sequence was obtained from an adult in good health. The sequencing here drew on peripheral blood, taken on day 0 of AZD1222 vaccination. The CDR3 is CSVIQGRSGELFF. For the CDR3, the DNA is TGCAGCGTGATACAGGGGCGTTCCGGGGAGCTGTTTTTT.